These 7 T cell receptor beta chains originate from one sample sequenced in a study of vaccination and CD4 T cells after COVID-19. These receptors have no known antigen. Scientists ran DNA taken from cultured CD4+ T cells through the Oncomine TCR Beta short-read assay for sequencing. Using its own MiXCR run on the PCR reads, TCRdb lists one record per CDR3 protein. The table lists 9,000 to 10,000 distinct CDR3 sequences, over 30% of them singletons. Treatment meaning: roughly 10-day PBMC culture with coronavirus spike peptide pools or control peptides (ViraFEST assay). The material sequenced was CD4+ T cells from blood, cultured in vitro. These receptors originate from a human donor who had recovered from COVID-19.

The rearrangement joins TRBV24-1 to TRBJ2-3, with D possibly being TRBD1 (6 bases). The CDR3 has 16 amino acids. CDR1 and CDR2 from the germline V gene are KGHDR and SFDVKD. The germline V and J ends were trimmed by 9 bases and 0 bases, with 18 bases remaining between them. The CDR3 DNA follows: TGTGCCACCCATTCGCAAAGGGGGTATAGCACAGATACGCAGTATTTT. Translation gives CATHSQRGYSTDTQYF.

This clonotype is judged medium-sized. J is TRBJ2-3 and V is TRBV20-1; 8 bases agree with TRBD2. The CDR3 runs to 17 residues. With V trimmed by 0 bases and J by 7 bases, 15 bases remained unmatched. The V gene's germline CDR1 is DFQATT and CDR2 SNEGSKA (reference sequence). DNA of the CDR3: TGCAGTGCTAGAGATGGGGGTAATCGGGGGGGCCTGAATACGCAGTATTTT. Protein: CSARDGGNRGGLNTQYF.

This chain joins TRBV7-2 and TRBJ2-5; D not resolved. The CDR3 contains 12 residues. CDR1 is SGHTA and CDR2 is FQGNSA in the germline V gene. V lost 2 bases to trimming and J lost 7 bases, with 8 bases between them. The CDR3 nucleotides are TGTGCCAGCAGCTTATGGGCAGGGACCCAGTACTTC. Protein sequence: CASSLWAGTQYF.

V usage is TRBV9 and J usage is TRBJ2-7; D is unclear. Germline V gives CDR1 SGDLS, CDR2 YYNGEE. V dropped 2 bases and J dropped 4 bases, with 10 bases sitting between them. The CDR3 runs to 13 residues. CDR3 nucleotides: TGTGCCAGCAGCGTGAGTCCAGCATACGAGCAGTACTTC. Translating it yields CASSVSPAYEQYF. Looking up the rest from reference TRBV9 and TRBJ2-7 gives the full variable domain: DSGVTQTPKHLITATGQRVTLRCSPRSGDLSVYWYQQSLDQGLQFLIQYYNGEERAKGNILERFSAQQFPDLHSELNLSSLELGDSALYFCASSVSPAYEQYFGPGTRLTVT.

This clonotype was seen a handful of times. The chain has TRBV6-2 or TRBV6-3 and TRBJ2-5, with TRBD2 matching 9 bases. The germline V gene encodes CDR1 MNHEY and CDR2 SVGEGT. The CDR3 length is 15 residues. V dropped 8 bases and J dropped 0; count of bases not matched to a gene: 7. The CDR3 is CASSLAGRYQETQYF. CDR3 nucleotides: TGTGCCAGCTCCCTAGCGGGACGGTACCAAGAGACCCAGTACTTC.

V and J are TRBV12-5 and TRBJ1-6; D is perhaps TRBD1 (5 bases). Per germline, CDR1 LGHNT and CDR2 FRNRAP. The V end lost 5 bases, the J end lost 3 bases, and 8 bases lay between the germline ends. The CDR3 contains 14 residues. The CDR3, as DNA: TGTGCTAGTGGTGAGCAGGGCTATAATTCACCCCTCCACTTT. Translated, it gives CASGEQGYNSPLHF.

V gene TRBV5-1 combines with J gene TRBJ1-6; 7 bases align to TRBD1. J lost 0 bases, V lost 4 bases, and 13 bases had no gene match. The CDR3 is 19 amino acids. Looked up from germline, CDR1 is SGHRS and CDR2 is YFSETQ. As DNA, the CDR3 is TGCGCCAGCAGCCTTACCGGGACAGCTATAAGCTCCTATAATTCACCCCTCCACTTT. Protein: CASSLTGTAISSYNSPLHF. The whole variable domain, remainder taken from reference TRBV5-1 and TRBJ1-6, is KAGVTQTPRYLIKTRGQQVTLSCSPISGHRSVSWYQQTPGQGLQFLFEYFSETQRNKGNFPGRFSGRQFSNSRSEMNVSTLELGDSALYLCASSLTGTAISSYNSPLHFGNGTRLTVT.